This TCR beta chain was obtained from a study of blood T cell repertoires in COVID-19. At the level of the study: There were acute and convalescent COVID-19 samples, and they came from the United States, Italy and Spain.

Clones were sequenced by immunoSEQ multiplex PCR, and TCRdb holds only the in-frame ones, with some missing. The table lists approximately 250,000 clones, about 83% of them singletons. From germline, CDR1 is SEHNR and CDR2 FQNEAQ (reference sequence). The CDR3 contains 14 residues. V lost 3 bases and J 2 bases, leaving 11 bases between the germline ends. The chain employs TRBV7-9 and TRBJ2-7; D is undetermined. The sequence derives from a human donor in a cohort sampled during active COVID-19. Sequenced: peripheral blood. For the CDR3, the DNA is TGTGCCAGCAGCTTGTTCGGTCTAACCTACGAGCAGTACTTC. Amino acid sequence: CASSLFGLTYEQYF.